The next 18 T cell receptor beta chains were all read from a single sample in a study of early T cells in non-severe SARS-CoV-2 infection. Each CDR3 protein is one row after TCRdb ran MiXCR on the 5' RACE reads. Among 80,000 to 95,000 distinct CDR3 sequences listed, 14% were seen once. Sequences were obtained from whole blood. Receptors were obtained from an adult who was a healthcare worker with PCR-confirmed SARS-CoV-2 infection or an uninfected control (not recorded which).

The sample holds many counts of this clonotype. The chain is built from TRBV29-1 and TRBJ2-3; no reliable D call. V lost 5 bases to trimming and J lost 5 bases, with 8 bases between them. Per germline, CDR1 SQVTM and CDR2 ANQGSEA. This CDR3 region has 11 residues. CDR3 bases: TGCAGCGTTCTGATGGGAGATACGCAGTATTTT. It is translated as CSVLMGDTQYF.

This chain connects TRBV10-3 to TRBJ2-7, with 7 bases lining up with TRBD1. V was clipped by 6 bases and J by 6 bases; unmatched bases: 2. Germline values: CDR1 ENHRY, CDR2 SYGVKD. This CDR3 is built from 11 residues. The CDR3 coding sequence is TGTGCCATCAGAGGGGGCGGCGAGCAGTACTTC. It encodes CAIRGGGEQYF.

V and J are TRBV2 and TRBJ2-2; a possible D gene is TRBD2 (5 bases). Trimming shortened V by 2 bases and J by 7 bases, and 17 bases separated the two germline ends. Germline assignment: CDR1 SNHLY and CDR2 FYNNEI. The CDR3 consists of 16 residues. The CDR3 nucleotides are TGTGCCAGCAGTGAAAGAGCGTTACTAGTGGACGGGGAGCTGTTTTTT. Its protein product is CASSERALLVDGELFF.

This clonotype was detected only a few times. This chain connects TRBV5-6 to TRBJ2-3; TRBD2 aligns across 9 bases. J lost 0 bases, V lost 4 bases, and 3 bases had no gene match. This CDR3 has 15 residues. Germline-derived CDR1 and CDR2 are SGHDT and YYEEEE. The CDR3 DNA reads TGTGCCAGCAGCGGAGCGGGGGGCAGCACAGATACGCAGTATTTT. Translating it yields CASSGAGGSTDTQYF.

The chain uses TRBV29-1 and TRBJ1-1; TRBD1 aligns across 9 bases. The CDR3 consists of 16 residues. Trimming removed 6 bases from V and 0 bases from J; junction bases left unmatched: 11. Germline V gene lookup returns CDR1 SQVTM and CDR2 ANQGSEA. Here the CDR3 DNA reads TGCAGCGTCGCGGATAACAGGGGGCTCGTGAACACTGAAGCTTTCTTT. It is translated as CSVADNRGLVNTEAFF.

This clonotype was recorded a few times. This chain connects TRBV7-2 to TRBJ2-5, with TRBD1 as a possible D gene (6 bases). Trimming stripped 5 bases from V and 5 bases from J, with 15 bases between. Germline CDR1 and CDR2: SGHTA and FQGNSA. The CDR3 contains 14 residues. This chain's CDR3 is CASSPSTGSETQYF. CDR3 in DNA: TGTGCCAGCAGCCCATCCACAGGGTCGGAGACCCAGTACTTC.

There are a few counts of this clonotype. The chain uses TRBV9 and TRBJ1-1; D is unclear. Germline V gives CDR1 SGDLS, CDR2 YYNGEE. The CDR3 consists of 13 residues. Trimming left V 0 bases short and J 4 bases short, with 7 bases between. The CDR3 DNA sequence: TGTGCCAGCAGCGTAGACGTCGGCACTGAAGCTTTCTTT. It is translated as CASSVDVGTEAFF.

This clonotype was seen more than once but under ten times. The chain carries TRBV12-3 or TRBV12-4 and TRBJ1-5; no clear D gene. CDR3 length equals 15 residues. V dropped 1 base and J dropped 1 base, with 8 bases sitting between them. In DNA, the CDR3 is TGTGCCAGCAGTTTAGGGGGATCGAGCAATCAGCCCCAGCATTTT. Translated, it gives CASSLGGSSNQPQHF.

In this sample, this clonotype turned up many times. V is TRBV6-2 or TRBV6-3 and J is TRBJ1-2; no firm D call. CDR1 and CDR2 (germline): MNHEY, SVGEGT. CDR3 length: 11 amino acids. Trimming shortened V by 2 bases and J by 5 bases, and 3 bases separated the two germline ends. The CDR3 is CASSYQYGYTF. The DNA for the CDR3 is TGTGCCAGCAGTTACCAGTATGGCTACACCTTC.

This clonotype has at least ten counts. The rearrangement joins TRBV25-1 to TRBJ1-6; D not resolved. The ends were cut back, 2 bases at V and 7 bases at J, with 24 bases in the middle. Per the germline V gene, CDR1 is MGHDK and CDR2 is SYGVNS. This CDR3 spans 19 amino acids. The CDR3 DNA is TGTGCCAGCAGTGAAGATTTGCGCACATCGGATCGAATCAATTCACCCCTCCACTTT. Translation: CASSEDLRTSDRINSPLHF.

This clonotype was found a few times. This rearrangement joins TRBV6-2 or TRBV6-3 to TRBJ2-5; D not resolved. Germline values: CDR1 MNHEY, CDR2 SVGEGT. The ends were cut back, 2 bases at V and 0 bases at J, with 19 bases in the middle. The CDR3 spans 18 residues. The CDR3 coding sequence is TGTGCCAGCAGTTACCCCAAGTGGCTCCAGATATACCAAGAGACCCAGTACTTC. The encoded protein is CASSYPKWLQIYQETQYF.

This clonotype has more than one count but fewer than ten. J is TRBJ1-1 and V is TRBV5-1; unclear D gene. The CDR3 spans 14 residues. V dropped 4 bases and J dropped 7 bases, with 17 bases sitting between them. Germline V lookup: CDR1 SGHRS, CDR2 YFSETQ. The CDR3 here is CASSPNGLGDEAFF. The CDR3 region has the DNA TGCGCCAGCAGCCCCAATGGGCTAGGCGATGAAGCTTTCTTT. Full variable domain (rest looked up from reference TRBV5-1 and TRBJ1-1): KAGVTQTPRYLIKTRGQQVTLSCSPISGHRSVSWYQQTPGQGLQFLFEYFSETQRNKGNFPGRFSGRQFSNSRSEMNVSTLELGDSALYLCASSPNGLGDEAFFGQGTRLTVV.

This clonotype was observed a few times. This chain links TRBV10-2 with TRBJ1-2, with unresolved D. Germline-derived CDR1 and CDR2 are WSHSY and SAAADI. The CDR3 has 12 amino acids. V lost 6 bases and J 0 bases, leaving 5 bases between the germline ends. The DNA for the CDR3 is TGCGCCAGCAGCGATACTAACTATGGCTACACCTTC. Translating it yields CASSDTNYGYTF.

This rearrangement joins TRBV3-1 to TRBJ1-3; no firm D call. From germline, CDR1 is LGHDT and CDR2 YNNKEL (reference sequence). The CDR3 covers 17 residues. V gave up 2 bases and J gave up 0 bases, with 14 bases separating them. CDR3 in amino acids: CASSQRFDGVSGNTIYF. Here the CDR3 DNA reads TGTGCCAGCAGCCAAAGGTTTGACGGGGTCTCTGGAAACACCATATATTTT.

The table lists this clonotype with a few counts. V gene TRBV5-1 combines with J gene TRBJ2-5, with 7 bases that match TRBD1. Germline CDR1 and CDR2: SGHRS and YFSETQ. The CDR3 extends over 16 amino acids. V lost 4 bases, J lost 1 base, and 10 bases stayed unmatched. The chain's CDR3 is CASSISPGTVQETQYF. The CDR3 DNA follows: TGCGCCAGCAGCATCAGCCCCGGGACAGTCCAAGAGACCCAGTACTTC.

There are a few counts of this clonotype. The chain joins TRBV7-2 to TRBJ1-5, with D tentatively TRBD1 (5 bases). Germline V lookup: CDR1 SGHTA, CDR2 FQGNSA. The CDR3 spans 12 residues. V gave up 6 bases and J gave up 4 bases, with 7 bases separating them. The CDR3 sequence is CASSGGNQPQHF. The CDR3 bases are TGTGCCAGCAGTGGGGGGAATCAGCCCCAGCATTTT.

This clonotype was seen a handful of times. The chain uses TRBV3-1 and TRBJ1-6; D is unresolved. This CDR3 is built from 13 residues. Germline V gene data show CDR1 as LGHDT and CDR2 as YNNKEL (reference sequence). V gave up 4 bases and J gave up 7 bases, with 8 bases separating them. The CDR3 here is CASSRPSNSPLHF. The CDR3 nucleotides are TGTGCCAGCAGCCGACCGTCAAATTCACCCCTCCACTTT. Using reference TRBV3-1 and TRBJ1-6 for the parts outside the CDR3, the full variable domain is DTAVSQTPKYLVTQMGNDKSIKCEQNLGHDTMYWYKQDSKKFLKIMFSYNNKELIINETVPNRFSPKSPDKAHLNLHINSLELGDSAVYFCASSRPSNSPLHFGNGTRLTVT.

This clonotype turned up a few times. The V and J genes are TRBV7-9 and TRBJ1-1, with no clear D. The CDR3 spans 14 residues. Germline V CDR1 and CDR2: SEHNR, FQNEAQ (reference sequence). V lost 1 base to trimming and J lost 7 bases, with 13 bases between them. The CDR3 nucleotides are TGTGCCAGCAGCTTAGGGATTGGAGGCCATGAAGCTTTCTTT. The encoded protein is CASSLGIGGHEAFF.